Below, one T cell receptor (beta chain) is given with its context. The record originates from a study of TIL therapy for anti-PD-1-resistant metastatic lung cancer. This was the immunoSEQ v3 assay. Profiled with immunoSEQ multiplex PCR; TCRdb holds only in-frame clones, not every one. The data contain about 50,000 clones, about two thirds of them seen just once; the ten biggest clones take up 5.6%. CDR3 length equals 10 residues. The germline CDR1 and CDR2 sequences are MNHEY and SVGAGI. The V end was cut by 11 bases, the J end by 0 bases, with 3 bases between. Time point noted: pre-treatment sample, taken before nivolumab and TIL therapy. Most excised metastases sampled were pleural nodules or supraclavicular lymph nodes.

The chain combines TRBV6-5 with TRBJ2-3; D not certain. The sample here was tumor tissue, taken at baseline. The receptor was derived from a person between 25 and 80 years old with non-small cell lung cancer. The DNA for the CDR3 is TGTGCCGTGAGCACAGATACGCAGTATTTT. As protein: CAVSTDTQYF.